One sample yielded the 21 T cell receptor beta chains listed below, sequenced in a study of breast tumors, draining lymph nodes, adjacent tissues. TCRdb reprocessed the multiplex PCR reads via MiXCR and lists one record per CDR3 protein. The repertoire holds 200,000 to 300,000 distinct CDR3 sequences, with more than 30% as singletons. Axillary draining lymph nodes of breast cancer patients supplied the node samples. What was sequenced was axillary lymph node tissue. These receptors all come from a female donor with breast cancer. Some clones in this sample may be carry-over from other donors' samples.

Points on this clonotype: A much larger clone differs from this one at a single base, so this may be a read error. The CDR3 does not end in the conserved phenylalanine or tryptophan, so this is likely a read error. The rearrangement links TRBV7-2 to TRBJ2-1; TRBD2 is a possible D gene (6 bases). Trimming removed 7 bases from V and 8 bases from J, with 15 bases in between. The CDR3 consists of 13 residues. CDR1 and CDR2 (germline): SGHTA, FQGNSA. The CDR3 spells CASTVGGGYEQFL. The CDR3 nucleotides read TGTGCCAGCACGGTGGGAGGTGGGTATGAGCAGTTCCTC.

The chain links TRBV30 to TRBJ2-7; 7 nucleotides align to TRBD1. Germline CDR1 GTSNPN, CDR2 SVGIG (reference sequence). V lost 6 bases, J lost 6 bases, and 14 bases stayed unmatched. CDR3 length: 14 residues. Written as DNA, the CDR3 is TGTGCCTGCTCAACGGGACAGTCCCTCTCCGAGCAGTACTTC. It translates to CACSTGQSLSEQYF.

There are many counts of this clonotype. The chain carries TRBV20-1 and TRBJ2-7; possible D gene TRBD2, 6 bases. Trimming removed 6 bases at V and 0 bases at J, with 24 bases between. This CDR3 is built from 17 residues. Germline loops: CDR1 DFQATT, CDR2 SNEGSKA (reference sequence). CDR3 nucleotides: TGCAGTGCCGTCCCGATTTCACCTAGCGCCAGCTCCTACGAGCAGTACTTC. Its translation is CSAVPISPSASSYEQYF.

Worth noting for this clonotype: A read error may be the cause here, since a much bigger clone is one base away. Here the CDR3 reads CASSPLRPRTYNEQFF. CDR3 coding DNA: TGTGCCAGCAGCCCCCTCAGACCGCGTACCTACAATGAGCAGTTCTTC. This chain links TRBV5-8 with TRBJ2-1; D gene unclear. V lost 4 bases and J 2 bases, leaving 16 bases between the germline ends. This CDR3 has 16 residues. The germline V gene has CDR1 SGHTS and CDR2 YDEGEE.

This rearrangement joins TRBV20-1 to TRBJ1-4; D is unresolved. Per germline, CDR1 DFQATT and CDR2 SNEGSKA (reference sequence). Trimming took off 0 bases at V and 8 bases at J, with 13 bases between the two ends. CDR3 length: 14 amino acids. The CDR3 nucleotides are TGCAGTGCTAGAGATTGGAGGGTGGAGGAAAAACTGTTTTTT. Amino acids: CSARDWRVEEKLFF.

This clonotype was detected many times. This rearrangement joins TRBV20-1 to TRBJ2-7, with unresolved D. The CDR3 length is 10 residues. The V end lost 2 bases, the J end lost 9 bases, and 8 bases lay between the germline ends. CDR1 and CDR2 from the germline V gene are DFQATT and SNEGSKA (reference sequence). The DNA of the CDR3 is TGCAGTGCTAGATTTAATGTGCAGTACTTC. Encoded protein: CSARFNVQYF.

The chain joins TRBV3-1 to TRBJ1-2; the D is unclear. The germline V gene has CDR1 LGHDT and CDR2 YNNKEL (reference sequence). CDR3 length: 14 residues. V shed 3 bases and J shed 2 bases, with 10 bases lying between them. CDR3: CASSHRSLNYGYTF. In DNA form, the CDR3 reads TGTGCCAGCAGCCACCGCAGCCTCAACTATGGCTACACCTTC.

This clonotype was seen at least ten times. The chain has TRBV2 and TRBJ1-2; TRBD1 matches 9 bases. V trimming: 7 bases; J trimming: 7 bases; junction bases outside the gene matches: 10. This CDR3 comprises 14 residues. Germline CDR1 is SNHLY and CDR2 is FYNNEI. CDR3 protein: CASTAGTGSTGYTF. As DNA, the CDR3 is TGTGCCAGCACCGCCGGGACAGGGTCCACTGGCTACACCTTC.

About this clonotype itself: The junction differs from germline at one of its ends, possibly a read error. The J gene is TRBJ2-7, the V gene TRBV11-3; D unclear. The germline gives CDR1 SGHNT, CDR2 YENEEA. The CDR3 is 13 residues long. The CDR3 DNA follows: TGTGCCAGCAGCTTAGACGGTCTGGCCCTATCGAGCTTC. Translation gives CASSLDGLALSSF.

This clonotype was counted at least ten times. The V call is TRBV5-1, the J call TRBJ2-5; 8 bases agree with TRBD2. V gave up 5 bases and J gave up 5 bases; unmatched junction bases: 5. The CDR3 consists of 13 residues. The germline gives CDR1 SGHRS, CDR2 YFSETQ. The CDR3 is CASRPGGAETQYF. CDR3 DNA: TGCGCCAGCAGGCCCGGGGGGGCGGAGACCCAGTACTTC.

This clonotype was recorded a few times. The rearrangement links TRBV20-1 to TRBJ2-4, with D maybe TRBD1 (5 bases). CDR1 DFQATT and CDR2 SNEGSKA come from the germline V gene (reference sequence). V lost 1 base, J lost 8 bases, and 18 bases lay in between. This CDR3 comprises 15 residues. CDR3 region: CSARVGGGRVDIQYF. The CDR3, as DNA: TGCAGTGCTAGAGTGGGCGGTGGCAGGGTGGACATTCAGTACTTC.

Here the CDR3 DNA reads TGTGCCAGCAGCACTCGGGGCGGGAGGCTCGATGAGCAGTTCTTC. It encodes CASSTRGGRLDEQFF. The chain couples TRBV7-9 to TRBJ2-1, with 8 nucleotides matching TRBD2. The CDR3 contains 15 residues. Germline-derived CDR1 and CDR2 are SEHNR and FQNEAQ (reference sequence). The junction had 11 bases not matched to a gene; V was cut back by 5 bases and J by 8 bases.

With respect to this clonotype: A single base separates this from a much larger clone, so it may be a read error. The rearrangement links TRBV5-8 to TRBJ2-7; D may be TRBD2 (5 bases). CDR1 is SGHTS and CDR2 is YDEGEE in the germline V gene. The CDR3 loop spans 14 amino acids. The CDR3 region has the DNA TGTGCCAGCAGCTTGAGGAGGAGCTCCTACGAGCAGCACTTC. This codes for CASSLRRSSYEQHF.

This chain's CDR3 is CASSPLSSMNTEAFF. In DNA form, the CDR3 reads TGTGCCAGTAGTCCGTTGAGTAGCATGAACACTGAAGCTTTCTTT. The rearrangement links TRBV19 to TRBJ1-1, with D unclear. This CDR3 region has 15 residues. Trimming stripped 5 bases from V and 0 bases from J, with 13 bases between. Germline V gives CDR1 LNHDA, CDR2 SQIVND (reference sequence).

This clonotype has a single count. This may be a read error: a much more frequent sequence differs by one nucleotide. The gene calls are TRBV6-5 and TRBJ2-2; 7 bases fit TRBD1. The ends lost 7 bases at V and 4 bases at J; junction bases unmatched: 3. The CDR3 is 13 residues long. Germline loops: CDR1 MNHEY, CDR2 SVGAGI. The chain's CDR3 is CASTRTGTGELFF. The DNA for the CDR3 is TGTGCCAGCACTCGGACAGGCACCGGGGAGCTGTTTTTT.

The chain is built from TRBV7-9 and TRBJ1-1; D may be TRBD1 (5 bases). This CDR3 comprises 12 residues. Germline V CDR1 and CDR2: SEHNR, FQNEAQ (reference sequence). CDR3 sequence (DNA): TGTGCGGGGGGTGAGGGCGACACTGAAGCTTTCTTT. Translating gives CAGGEGDTEAFF.

A remark on this clonotype: This sequence may be a read error, since a much larger clone differs from it by one base. This rearrangement joins TRBV7-9 to TRBJ2-5; TRBD1 might be the D (6 bases). Looked up from germline, CDR1 is SEHNR and CDR2 is FQNEAQ (reference sequence). This CDR3 is 15 amino acids long. In nucleotides, the CDR3 is TGTGCCAGCAGCCCGCTGGGACAAAAGCTGGAGACCCAGCACTTC. It specifies CASSPLGQKLETQHF.

This clonotype was observed many times. The J gene is TRBJ2-7, the V gene TRBV7-2; 11 positions match TRBD2. This CDR3 has 15 residues. CDR1 and CDR2 (germline): SGHTA, FQGNSA. J lost 7 bases, V lost 5 bases, and 10 bases had no gene match. The CDR3 DNA reads as TGTGCCAGCAGCCCCGGGACTAGCGGCCTGGGAGAGCAGTACTTC. Residues: CASSPGTSGLGEQYF.

Comment on this clonotype: Its ends do not fully match the called genes, so a read error is possible. The V and J genes are TRBV19 and TRBJ2-6, with TRBD2 matching 8 bases. Germline V CDR1 and CDR2: LNHDA, SQIVND (reference sequence). The CDR3 spans 17 residues. The chain's CDR3 is CASSPRVNTGGANVLIF. As DNA, the CDR3 is TGTGCCAGTAGCCCCCGGGTTAACACCGGGGGGGCCAACGTCCTGATTTTC.

In this sample, this clonotype turned up many times. The gene calls are TRBV29-1 and TRBJ2-3; D could derive from TRBD1 or TRBD2 (6 bases each). Germline V gene lookup returns CDR1 SQVTM and CDR2 ANQGSEA. The CDR3 is made up of 14 amino acids. The germline V and J ends were trimmed by 8 bases and 0 bases, with 15 bases remaining between them. CDR3 residues: CSIPRGGSTDTQYF. The CDR3 nucleotides are TGCAGCATACCTCGAGGGGGGAGCACAGATACGCAGTATTTT.

This clonotype has ten or more counts. This sequence joins TRBV20-1 and TRBJ2-2, with TRBD2 matching 10 bases. Trimming took 0 bases from V and 3 from J; bases not matched to a gene: 7. The germline V gene encodes CDR1 DFQATT and CDR2 SNEGSKA (reference sequence). The CDR3 totals 17 residues. The CDR3 protein is CSARDPRTSGDTGELFF. The CDR3 DNA follows: TGCAGTGCTAGAGATCCCCGGACTAGCGGAGACACCGGGGAGCTGTTTTTT.